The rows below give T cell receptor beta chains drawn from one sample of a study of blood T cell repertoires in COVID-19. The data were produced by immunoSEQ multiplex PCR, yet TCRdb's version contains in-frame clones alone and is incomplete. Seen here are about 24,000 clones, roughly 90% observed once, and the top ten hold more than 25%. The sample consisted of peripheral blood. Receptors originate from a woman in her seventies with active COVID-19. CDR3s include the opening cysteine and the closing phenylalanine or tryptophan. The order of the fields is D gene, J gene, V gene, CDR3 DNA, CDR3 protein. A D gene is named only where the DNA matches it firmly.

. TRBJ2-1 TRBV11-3 TGTGCCAGCAGCCCGAGGGGGGGTAGGGGCAATGAGCAGTTCTTC CASSPRGGRGNEQFF
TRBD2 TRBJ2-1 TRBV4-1 TGCGCCAGCAGCAATCCGGGACTAGCGGGGGGGCCACTGAGCAATGAGCAGTTCTTC CASSNPGLAGGPLSNEQFF
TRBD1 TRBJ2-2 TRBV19 TGTGCCAGTAGTAGGACAGGGGGCGACACCGGGGAGCTGTTTTTT CASSRTGGDTGELFF
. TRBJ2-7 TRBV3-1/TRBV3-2 TGTGCCAGCAGCCTCAATGGCAGGGCCATCGACGAGCAGTACTTC CASSLNGRAIDEQYF
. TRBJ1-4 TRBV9 TGTGCCAGCAGCCCGGAGGTAACTAATGAAAAACTGTTTTTT CASSPEVTNEKLFF
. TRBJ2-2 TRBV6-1 TGTGCCAGCAGTGAAGCGACCGGGGTGAACACCGGGGAGCTGTTTTTT CASSEATGVNTGELFF
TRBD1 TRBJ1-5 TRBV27 TGTGCCAGCAGTTTAGTGGGACAGGGAACTCAGCCCCAGCATTTT CASSLVGQGTQPQHF
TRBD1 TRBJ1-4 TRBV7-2 TGTGCCAGCAGCTCCCAACAGGGGGTAGCTAATGAAAAACTGTTTTTT CASSSQQGVANEKLFF
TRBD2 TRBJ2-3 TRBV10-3 TGTGCCATCAGGAGGGGGACTAGCGGACGTAGCACAGATACGCAGTATTTT CAIRRGTSGRSTDTQYF
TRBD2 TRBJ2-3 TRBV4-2 TGTGCCAGCAGCCAAAAAGCGGGGGGCACAGATACGCAGTATTTT CASSQKAGGTDTQYF
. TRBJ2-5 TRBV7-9 TGTGCCAGCAGCTTAGGGTCCGGGTGGGAGACCCAGTACTTC CASSLGSGWETQYF